The rows below give T cell receptor beta chains drawn from one sample of a study of cytotoxic CD8 clonotypes in ibrutinib-treated CLL. Clones were read by immunoSEQ multiplex PCR, and TCRdb kept only the in-frame ones, dropping some. This table has approximately 300,000 clones, more than 65% appearing once. The sequenced sample was PBMCs, obtained before ibrutinib treatment. Receptor source: a human donor with chronic lymphocytic leukemia. Both conserved end residues are part of each CDR3. The D gene is left open where the match is weak. Size is stated for part of the rows, as once, few or many counts, or as a class when the clone is expanded.

>TRBJ2-5|NA|NA|TRBV5-6
TGTGCCAGCAGCCGAGAGACTAGTGTGGAGACCCAGTACTTC
CASSRETSVETQYF
>TRBJ2-1|NA|NA|TRBV19
TGTGCCAGTAGTATACGGCGGGACTCCTACAATGAGCAGTTCTTC
CASSIRRDSYNEQFF
>TRBJ1-2|NA|NA|TRBV28
TGTGCCAGCAGTTACAGCCGGGGTGGCTACACCTTC
CASSYSRGGYTF
>TRBJ2-1|NA|TRBD2|TRBV6-4
TGTGCCAGCAGTGTTGAGCGGGAGGGGGATGAGCAGTTCTTC
CASSVEREGDEQFF
>TRBJ1-4|NA|TRBD1|TRBV11-2
TGTGCCAGCAGCACAGGGGCTATCGCAACTAATGAAAAACTGTTTTTT
CASSTGAIATNEKLFF
>TRBJ2-3|NA|NA|TRBV18
TGTGCCAGCTCACCAGAAGGGGTTGTAGATACGCAGTATTTT
CASSPEGVVDTQYF
>TRBJ1-2|NA|NA|TRBV29-1
TGCAGCGTTGAACGAGCGGATAGGAACTATGGCTACACCTTC
CSVERADRNYGYTF
>TRBJ2-1|NA|NA|TRBV10-1
TGCGCCAGCACCGCGACTATCGGGAGTCGTGAGCAGTTCTTC
CASTATIGSREQFF
>TRBJ2-7|few|NA|TRBV2
TGTGCCAGCGGGGACTCGTACTCCTACGAGCAGTACTTC
CASGDSYSYEQYF
>TRBJ2-7|NA|NA|TRBV27
TGTGCCAGCAGTTTCGTCGTGCCCTACGAGCAGTACTTC
CASSFVVPYEQYF
>TRBJ2-3|NA|NA|TRBV4-2
TGTGCCAGCAGCCCACCGGGCACAGATACGCAGTATTTT
CASSPPGTDTQYF
>TRBJ2-7|NA|NA|TRBV5-6
TGTGCCAGCAGCTTTGGGGCAGACTACGAGCAGTACTTC
CASSFGADYEQYF
>TRBJ2-7|NA|NA|TRBV30
TGTGCCTGGAGTGTACATCCTAGCTCCTACGAGCAGTACTTC
CAWSVHPSSYEQYF
>TRBJ1-2|NA|TRBD1|TRBV5-1
TGCGCCAGCAGCTTGCCCGGGACAGGGATCTATGGCTACACCTTC
CASSLPGTGIYGYTF
>TRBJ2-1|NA|TRBD2|TRBV15
TGTGCCACCAGCAGAGATCGGACTAGCGACGAGCAGTTCTTC
CATSRDRTSDEQFF
>TRBJ2-6|NA|TRBD1|TRBV18
TGTGCCAGCTCACGAACGGTCAGGGGGCGGTCCGGGGCCAACGTCCTGACTTTC
CASSRTVRGRSGANVLTF
>TRBJ2-5|once|NA|TRBV7-2
TGTGCCAGCAGCCGGGTCGGTTCTGTAGAGACCCAGTACTTC
CASSRVGSVETQYF
>TRBJ2-5|NA|NA|TRBV2
TGTGCCAGCAAAACGGATCAAGAGACCCAGTACTTC
CASKTDQETQYF
>TRBJ2-3|once|NA|TRBV9
TGTGCCAGCAGCACGACTCCAAGCACAGATACGCAGTATTTT
CASSTTPSTDTQYF
>TRBJ2-2|NA|NA|TRBV19
TGTGCCAGTAGTACCGACGGGCCGGAGGAGCTGTTTTTT
CASSTDGPEELFF
>TRBJ1-4|NA|NA|TRBV6-4
TGTGCCAGCAGTGACTCTTGGCAAAAACTGTTTTTT
CASSDSWQKLFF
>TRBJ2-5|few|NA|TRBV18
TGTGCCAGCTCTCTGCAGGGGACGGCTAGCGGAACGTACCAAGAGACCCAGTACTTC
CASSLQGTASGTYQETQYF
>TRBJ2-7|once|NA|TRBV2
TGTGCTACGATGGAGGGGAATACCTACGAGCAGTACTTC
CATMEGNTYEQYF
>TRBJ1-5|NA|NA|TRBV29-1
TGCAGCGTTACCCTGGGGGGCAATCAGCCCCAGCATTTT
CSVTLGGNQPQHF
>TRBJ2-5|NA|NA|TRBV11-1
TGTGCCAGCAGCCGGGACTACCAAGAGACCCAGTACTTC
CASSRDYQETQYF
>TRBJ2-7|NA|NA|TRBV18
TGTGCCAGCTCACTCCTGGGGCCGGGACGGAGCGGAAACGAGCAGTACTTC
CASSLLGPGRSGNEQYF
>TRBJ2-1|NA|TRBD2|TRBV19
TGTGCCAGTAGTATAGTGGGACTAGCGGCCAATGAGCAGTTCTTC
CASSIVGLAANEQFF
>TRBJ2-5|once|TRBD2|TRBV14
TGTGCCAGCAGCCAAAACGGACTAGCGGAAGAGACCCAGTACTTC
CASSQNGLAEETQYF
>TRBJ1-2|NA|TRBD1|TRBV6-5
TGTGCCAGCAGTTACTTGGGACAGGGTAGGGACTATGGCTACACCTTC
CASSYLGQGRDYGYTF
>TRBJ1-1|NA|TRBD1|TRBV6-6
TGTGCCAGCAGCCCCGGACAGGGGAAGGGGAACACTGAAGCTTTCTTT
CASSPGQGKGNTEAFF
>TRBJ2-7|once|TRBD1|TRBV15
TGTGCCACCAGCAGCCCCCGACAGGGGATCTACGAGCAGTACTTC
CATSSPRQGIYEQYF
>TRBJ2-1|NA|NA|TRBV29-1
TGCAGAGTTAGCGCATACAATGAGCAGTTCTTC
CRVSAYNEQFF
>TRBJ2-1|once|TRBD2|TRBV6-1
TGTGCCAGCAGTGGTCAGCGGGGCTACAATGAGCAGTTCTTC
CASSGQRGYNEQFF
>TRBJ1-5|NA|NA|TRBV7-9
TGTGCCAGCAGCTTAGACAGGGCAAATCAGCCCCAGCATTTT
CASSLDRANQPQHF
>TRBJ1-1|NA|NA|TRBV6-5
TGTGCCAGCAGTGCGTCTATGGGAGGAGACACTGAAGCTTTCTTT
CASSASMGGDTEAFF
>TRBJ2-5|NA|NA|TRBV10-1
TGCGCCAGCAGTACGTCCTTACGGCCCGGGGAGACCCAGTACTTC
CASSTSLRPGETQYF
>TRBJ2-2|NA|TRBD2|TRBV9
TGTGCCAGCAGCGGGGGACTAGCGGGAGTCTTTGCCGGGGAGCTGTTTTTT
CASSGGLAGVFAGELFF
>TRBJ2-7|NA|NA|TRBV28
TGTGCCAGCAGTCCGGGGCCACCTCCCCACGAGCAGTACTTC
CASSPGPPPHEQYF
>TRBJ2-5|NA|NA|TRBV7-2
TGTGCCAGCAGCTTAGGTCAGGGAGAGACCCAGTACTTC
CASSLGQGETQYF
>TRBJ1-1|NA|NA|TRBV7-6
TGTGCCAGCAGCAAAGACAGCAACACTGAAGCTTTCTTT
CASSKDSNTEAFF
>TRBJ2-2|NA|NA|TRBV4-3
TGCGCCAGCAGCCAAGATCCAGGCAGGAACACCGGGGAGCTGTTTTTT
CASSQDPGRNTGELFF
>TRBJ1-1|NA|TRBD1|TRBV4-3
TGCGCCAGCAGAGAGGACAGGGGACTTGATAACACTGAAGCTTTCTTT
CASREDRGLDNTEAFF
>TRBJ1-2|NA|NA|TRBV4-1
TGCGCCAGCAGCCAAGATGGCTCTAACTATGGCTACACCTTC
CASSQDGSNYGYTF
>TRBJ2-1|NA|TRBD2|TRBV4-3
TGCGCCAGCAGCCAGAAGACTAGCGGAGCATACAATGAGCAGTTCTTC
CASSQKTSGAYNEQFF
>TRBJ1-1|NA|TRBD1|TRBV19
TGTGCCAGTTGTGCTTCAGGGGGCGGGGAAGCTTTCTTT
CASCASGGGEAFF
>TRBJ2-2|NA|NA|TRBV4-2
TGTGCCAGCAGCCAACCCGGCTCCGGGGAGCTGTTTTTT
CASSQPGSGELFF
>TRBJ1-1|NA|TRBD1|TRBV15
TGTGCCACCAGCACGTTCGGACAGGGGCACACTGAAGCTTTCTTT
CATSTFGQGHTEAFF
>TRBJ2-7|NA|NA|TRBV19
TGTGCCAGTAGTCCCGGGACTCCCGTCGAGCAGTACTTC
CASSPGTPVEQYF
>TRBJ1-2|NA|NA|TRBV27
TGTGCCAGCAGTTTATTTGCAGGGGACCATAACTATGGCTACACCTTC
CASSLFAGDHNYGYTF
>TRBJ2-2|NA|NA|TRBV9
TGTGCCAGCAGCGGATTGACAGGTTCCGGGGAGCTGTTTTTT
CASSGLTGSGELFF
>TRBJ1-2|NA|NA|TRBV5-8
TGTGCCAGCAGCCAAAGGGGGAACTATGGCTACACCTTC
CASSQRGNYGYTF
>TRBJ2-1|NA|TRBD2|TRBV15
TGTGCCACCAGCAGAGCTCTAGCGGGAGGGAACAATGAGCAGTTCTTC
CATSRALAGGNNEQFF